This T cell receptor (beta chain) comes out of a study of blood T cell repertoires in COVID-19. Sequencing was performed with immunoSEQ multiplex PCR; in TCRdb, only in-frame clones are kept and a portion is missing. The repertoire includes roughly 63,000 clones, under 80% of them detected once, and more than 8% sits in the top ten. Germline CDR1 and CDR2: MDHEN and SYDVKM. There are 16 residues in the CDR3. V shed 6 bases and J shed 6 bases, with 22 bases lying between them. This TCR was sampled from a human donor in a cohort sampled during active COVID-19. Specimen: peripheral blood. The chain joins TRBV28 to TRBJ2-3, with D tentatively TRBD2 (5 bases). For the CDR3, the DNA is TGTGCCAGCAGCTTCACACCCTCGACCGGGGAGGATACGCAGTATTTT. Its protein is CASSFTPSTGEDTQYF.